A selection of T cell receptor beta chains follows, all from one sample in a study of long-term antiretroviral therapy in people with HIV. Produced via immunoSEQ multiplex PCR; TCRdb's table is partial and in-frame only. The table records about 12,000 clones, about 73% of them present only once. The sequencing used unsorted PBMCs, collected roughly 3.4 years before starting antiretroviral therapy. All receptors derive from a man aged 40-49 years with HIV. CDR3s include the opening cysteine and the closing phenylalanine or tryptophan. D genes are given only for firm matches. Part of the rows lack a size; the others show once, few, many or a class for expanded clones.

>TRBJ2-3|TRBD2|TRBV10-3|few
TGTGCCACCGGCCCCGGGACTAGCGGGTGGGGTAGCACAGATACGCAGTATTTT
CATGPGTSGWGSTDTQYF
>TRBJ1-1|TRBD1|TRBV30|-
TGTGCCTGGAGTTCGGACAGGAAGACCTCTGAAGCTTTCTTT
CAWSSDRKTSEAFF
>TRBJ1-2|TRBD1|TRBV5-1|-
TGCGCCAGCAGCTCGGACAGGGGGCTCGATGGCTACACCTTC
CASSSDRGLDGYTF
>TRBJ2-5|-|TRBV5-1|-
TGCGCCAGCAGCTTGTCAGGACAAGAGACCCAGTACTTC
CASSLSGQETQYF
>TRBJ2-1|TRBD1|TRBV5-1|-
TGCGCCAGCAGCGGGAACACAGGGGCGCTCGATGAGCAGTTCTTC
CASSGNTGALDEQFF
>TRBJ2-7|-|TRBV7-9|-
TGTGCCAGCAGCCTCCGGACAGATGTAGTCTACGAGCAGTACTTC
CASSLRTDVVYEQYF
>TRBJ1-2|-|TRBV27|-
TGTGCCAGCACCACGAATAGGGTCCCTGGTGGCTACACCTTC
CASTTNRVPGGYTF
>TRBJ2-3|-|TRBV14|-
TGTGCCAGCAGCCAAGATACTCGAGCCACGCAGTATTTT
CASSQDTRATQYF
>TRBJ2-3|TRBD1|TRBV18|once
TGTGCCAGCCGCGCCTACGGACAGGGAAGGGCAGATACGCAGTATTTT
CASRAYGQGRADTQYF
>TRBJ2-7|-|TRBV19|medium-sized
TGTGCCAGTAGTACCTATAACGGGAACTACGAGCAGTACTTC
CASSTYNGNYEQYF
>TRBJ1-5|-|TRBV9|-
TGTGCCAGCAGCGCCACGGGGGTGAGGCAGCCCCAGCATTTT
CASSATGVRQPQHF
>TRBJ1-2|-|TRBV7-8|-
TGTGCCAGCAGCTTCCTGACCACATCCTATGGCTACACCTTC
CASSFLTTSYGYTF
>TRBJ2-1|-|TRBV27|-
TGTGCCAGCAGTTTTACCCCTAGCGATTACAATGAGCAGTTCTTC
CASSFTPSDYNEQFF
>TRBJ2-2|-|TRBV27|-
TGTGCCAGCAGTTTATGGGCAGGGCCGAACACCGGGGAGCTGTTTTTT
CASSLWAGPNTGELFF
>TRBJ2-3|TRBD1|TRBV15|-
TGTGCCACCAGCAGAGCCGGACAGGGGGATACGCAGTATTTT
CATSRAGQGDTQYF
>TRBJ1-2|-|TRBV27|few
TGTGCCAGCAGTTTGGCCGGGACACGATCTACCTCTACCTTC
CASSLAGTRSTSTF
>TRBJ2-1|-|TRBV4-2|-
TGTGCCAGCAGCCAAGATGGGGACTCCACCTACAATGAGCAGTTCTTC
CASSQDGDSTYNEQFF
>TRBJ2-3|-|TRBV9|-
TGTGCCAGCAGCACCCGCACAGATACGCAGTATTTT
CASSTRTDTQYF
>TRBJ1-2|-|TRBV29-1|-
TGCAGCGTAACCCGCAAGTCTGGAGTTACTAACTATGGCTACACCTTC
CSVTRKSGVTNYGYTF
>TRBJ1-2|-|TRBV27|-
TGTGCCAGCAGGACCCGGACGGCCGGATATGGCTACACCTTC
CASRTRTAGYGYTF
>TRBJ2-1|-|TRBV5-1|-
TGCGCCAGCAGCTTGGAAGAGAGTCAGCAGTTCTTC
CASSLEESQQFF
>TRBJ1-1|TRBD1|TRBV5-1|-
TGCGCCAGCAGCTCCGGGACAGGAGCTGAAGCTTTCTTT
CASSSGTGAEAFF
>TRBJ2-1|TRBD2|TRBV7-2|-
TGTGCCAGCAGCCCCCGCGGGGGAGGCACCTACAATGAGCAGTTCTTC
CASSPRGGGTYNEQFF
>TRBJ2-7|TRBD1|TRBV11-1|-
TGTGCCAGCAGCACCGAGACAGGGGGCTACGAGCAGTACTTC
CASSTETGGYEQYF
>TRBJ2-1|-|TRBV11-3|-
TGTGCCAGCAGCTTAGGGGTCTCCTACAATGAGCAGTTCTTC
CASSLGVSYNEQFF
>TRBJ2-4|TRBD1|TRBV5-4|-
TGTGCCAGCAGCTGGGACAGTCCGGGAAACATTCAGTACTTC
CASSWDSPGNIQYF
>TRBJ1-5|TRBD1|TRBV28|-
TGTGCCAGCAGATCCACAGGGGTGCCCCAGCATTTT
CASRSTGVPQHF
>TRBJ2-7|-|TRBV6-1|once
TGTGCCAGCAAAGACCCCGGGATCCGGGGCCACGAGCAGTACTTC
CASKDPGIRGHEQYF
>TRBJ2-1|TRBD1|TRBV6-5|-
TGTGCCAGCTCGACTCGGACAGGTCCCTACAATGAGCAGTTCTTC
CASSTRTGPYNEQFF
>TRBJ2-1|-|TRBV7-9|-
TGTGCCAGCAGCTCGGGCTACAATGAGCAGTTCTTC
CASSSGYNEQFF
>TRBJ1-3|-|TRBV18|-
TGTGCCAGCTCACCATTGGTATCATCGGGGGCAGGAGGAAACACCATATATTTT
CASSPLVSSGAGGNTIYF
>TRBJ2-7|TRBD1|TRBV27|-
TGTGCCAGCAGTTTAAGACAGGGATCGTCCTACGAGCAGTACTTC
CASSLRQGSSYEQYF
>TRBJ1-2|-|TRBV5-6|medium-sized
TGTGCCAGCAGCTTGGTAGGGACCAGCGCCTATGGCTACACCTTC
CASSLVGTSAYGYTF
>TRBJ2-5|-|TRBV4-2|-
TGTGCCAGCAGCAGATGGGACGGCGGGTACTTC
CASSRWDGGYF
>TRBJ2-2|TRBD2|TRBV27|-
TGTGCCAGCAGGGAACTAGCGGGAGGCACCGGGGAGCTGTTTTTT
CASRELAGGTGELFF
>TRBJ2-7|TRBD1|TRBV5-1|-
TGCGCCAGCAGCGTACATACCGGGACAGCTTACGAGCAGTACTTC
CASSVHTGTAYEQYF
>TRBJ2-3|-|TRBV4-3|-
TGCGCCAGCAGCCAATCCGCCCCAGCAACAGATACGCAGTATTTT
CASSQSAPATDTQYF
>TRBJ2-7|-|TRBV7-8|medium-sized
TGTGCCAGCAGCTTACTCAGACCCGAGCAGTACTTC
CASSLLRPEQYF
>TRBJ2-3|-|TRBV7-3|-
TGTGCCAGCAGCTTAATCGGTAGCGGAGCTAGCACAGATACGCAGTATTTT
CASSLIGSGASTDTQYF
>TRBJ1-5|-|TRBV5-1|few
TGCGCCAGCAGCTTGGCTTCCCTTTACCTCACCCATTTTATCCAGCCCCAGCATTTT
CASSLASLYLTHFIQPQHF
>TRBJ2-2|-|TRBV5-1|-
TGCGCCAGCAGCTTTTTCTGGACCGGGGAGCTGTTTTTT
CASSFFWTGELFF
>TRBJ1-2|TRBD1|TRBV29-1|-
TGCAGCGTCGGGGACAGGGTAAACTATGGCTACACCTTC
CSVGDRVNYGYTF
>TRBJ2-3|TRBD1|TRBV29-1|-
TGCAGCGTCGCAGGGGGCGAAATCCCAGATACGCAGTATTTT
CSVAGGEIPDTQYF
>TRBJ2-3|TRBD2|TRBV5-4|-
TGTGCCAGCAGCCGTAGCGGGAGCACAGATACGCAGTATTTT
CASSRSGSTDTQYF
>TRBJ2-1|TRBD2|TRBV19|-
TGTGCCAGTAGTATGGTAACCGGGACTACCGAGCAGTTCTTC
CASSMVTGTTEQFF
>TRBJ2-7|TRBD1|TRBV6-6|-
TGTGCCAGCAGTAATGGACAGGGCGTCAACGAGCAGTACTTC
CASSNGQGVNEQYF
>TRBJ2-7|-|TRBV5-1|once
TGCGCCAGCAGCTTCGAGGGGCAAGGCGAGCAGTACTTC
CASSFEGQGEQYF
>TRBJ2-2|TRBD1|TRBV5-1|-
TGCGCCAGCAGCGCCCGACAGGGATCGGACACCGGGGAGCTGTTTTTT
CASSARQGSDTGELFF
>TRBJ2-5|-|TRBV11-2|-
TGTGCCAGCAGCTTAGCCAGGAGGAGAGAGACCCAGTACTTC
CASSLARRRETQYF
>TRBJ2-1|-|TRBV7-9|-
TGTGCCAGCAGCGAGATCTCCGGGCCCGACTTCAATGAGCAGTTCTTC
CASSEISGPDFNEQFF
>TRBJ1-2|-|TRBV15|-
TGTGCCACCAGCAGACCTGGGGGTGGGAATGGCTACACCTTC
CATSRPGGGNGYTF
>TRBJ1-2|-|TRBV27|-
TGTGCCAGCGGAACCGGGACCAGAGGCTACACCTTC
CASGTGTRGYTF
>TRBJ2-7|-|TRBV29-1|few
TGCAGCGTTCAGAACTACGAGCAGTACTTC
CSVQNYEQYF